The 16 T cell receptor beta chains below all came from one sample that was sequenced in a study of tumor and adjacent non-tumor tissue in lung cancer. No cell sorting was done before RNA was extracted from the tissue. Three rounds of nested PCR, following a modified ARM-PCR protocol, produced the TCRbeta library. One entry per CDR3 protein, called by TCRdb with MiXCR from the multiplex PCR reads. The sample contains more than 120,000 distinct CDR3 sequences, around 67% of which appear only once. Source material: lung tumor tissue. Receptor source: a man aged 55 to 69 with small cell lung cancer.

This clonotype was seen a handful of times. J is TRBJ2-5 and V is TRBV15; no clear D. The CDR3 spans 14 residues. The V gene's germline CDR1 is LNHNV and CDR2 YYDKDF (reference sequence). Trimming removed 0 bases from V and 5 bases from J, with 10 bases in between. This CDR3 reads CATSRDLLGETQYF. The CDR3 DNA is TGTGCCACCAGCAGAGATCTCCTCGGGGAGACCCAGTACTTC.

About this clonotype: It may be a read error: a sequence one base away is much more abundant. J is TRBJ2-2 and V is TRBV11-1; D could derive from TRBD1 or TRBD2 (6 bases each). With 8 bases removed from V and 4 bases from J, the gap between germline ends came to 8 bases. The CDR3 runs to 12 residues. CDR1 and CDR2 (germline): SGHAT, FQDESV (reference sequence). This CDR3 is CASWGATGELFF. In DNA form, the CDR3 reads TGTGCCAGCTGGGGGGCCACCGGGGAGCTGTTTTTT.

Note on this clonotype: The junction and the germline gene differ at one end; a read error may be behind it. The chain links TRBV30 to TRBJ1-2; no reliable D call. The CDR3 is 16 amino acids. Germline-derived CDR1 and CDR2 are GTSNPN and SVGIG (reference sequence). This CDR3 is CVWSVPGQGMLDGYTF. The DNA for the CDR3 is TGTGTCTGGAGTGTACCGGGCCAAGGGATGCTCGATGGCTACACCTTC. Together with reference TRBV30 and TRBJ1-2, the CDR3 gives the full variable domain: SQTIHQWPATLVQPVGSPLSLECTVEGTSNPNLYWYRQAAGRGLQLLFYSVGIGQISSEVPQNLSASRPQDRQFILSSKKLLLSDSGFYLCVWSVPGQGMLDGYTFGSGTRLTVV.

J is TRBJ2-1 and V is TRBV11-2, with 14 bases that match TRBD2. CDR3 length: 17 residues. Germline values: CDR1 SGHAT, CDR2 FQNNGV. Unmatched junction bases numbered 14, after V lost 5 bases and J lost 11 bases. The CDR3 region is CASSRGLAGVGRRKQFF. CDR3 nucleotide sequence: TGTGCCAGCAGCAGGGGACTAGCGGGAGTAGGTCGACGCAAGCAGTTCTTC.

The CDR3 sequence: CAIGAETGLNQPQHF. The CDR3 nucleotides are TGTGCCATCGGTGCCGAGACAGGGTTGAATCAGCCCCAGCATTTT. The chain carries TRBV10-3 and TRBJ1-5; TRBD1 agrees at 7 bases. This CDR3 is built from 15 residues. Per the germline V gene, CDR1 is ENHRY and CDR2 is SYGVKD. After removal of 8 bases from V and 4 bases from J, the junction contained 11 bases not matched to a gene.

As regards this clonotype: At one of its ends the junction is not consistent with the germline gene, which may arise from a read error. This chain uses TRBV11-3 with TRBJ1-2; D perhaps matches TRBD1 (5 bases). CDR1 is SGHNT, CDR2 YENEEA, per germline. The CDR3 is made up of 14 amino acids. The CDR3 DNA sequence: TGTGCCACCAACCACCTGGGACGGAACTATGACTACACCTTC. Its translation: CATNHLGRNYDYTF.

This clonotype came up many times. This chain joins TRBV29-1 and TRBJ1-1; D may be TRBD1 (6 bases). CDR3 size: 15 residues. The V and J ends lost 7 bases and 5 bases respectively, with 23 bases between them. The germline V gene has CDR1 SQVTM and CDR2 ANQGSEA. The CDR3 loop is CSAGDNWGGETEAFF. CDR3 DNA sequence: TGCAGCGCCGGGGACAACTGGGGGGGTGAGACTGAAGCTTTCTTT.

This clonotype was seen more than once but under ten times. The CDR3 protein is CSAPLSGRTLTF. DNA for the CDR3: TGCAGTGCTCCCCTTTCGGGAAGAACCCTCACCTTC. The V call is TRBV20-1, the J call TRBJ1-2; D gene ambiguous. V was pared by 5 bases and J by 13 bases, with 20 bases between. The germline V gene encodes CDR1 DFQATT and CDR2 SNEGSKA (reference sequence). This CDR3 region has 12 residues.

About this clonotype: An end of the junction differs from the germline gene, which may be a read error. The rearrangement links TRBV11-2 to TRBJ2-1; D is undetermined. Per germline, CDR1 SGHAT and CDR2 FQNNGV. This CDR3 has 11 amino acids. CDR3 residues: CVSSPQERQFF. CDR3 DNA: TGTGTCAGCAGCCCTCAAGAAAGGCAGTTCTTC. Variable domain in full (rest from reference TRBV11-2 and TRBJ2-1): EAGVAQSPRYKIIEKRQSVAFWCNPISGHATLYWYQQILGQGPKLLIQFQNNGVVDDSQLPKDRFSAERLKGVDSTLKIQPAKLEDSAVYLCVSSPQERQFFGPGTRLTVL.

The CDR3 protein is CASIPSRTSGRAGELFF. CDR3 bases: TGTGCCAGCATCCCCAGTCGGACTAGCGGGAGGGCCGGGGAGCTGTTTTTT. V and J are TRBV6-1 and TRBJ2-2, with 15 bases matching TRBD2. The CDR3 extends over 17 amino acids. In germline, CDR1 is MNHNS, CDR2 SASEGT. The junction had 9 bases not matched to a gene; V was cut back by 7 bases and J by 6 bases.

This chain links TRBV20-1 with TRBJ2-7; D possibly corresponds to TRBD2 (6 bases). The ends were cut back, 5 bases at V and 7 bases at J, with 15 bases in the middle. Germline assignment: CDR1 DFQATT and CDR2 SNEGSKA (reference sequence). This CDR3 region has 12 residues. CDR3 residues: CSASTSSYEQYV. In DNA form, the CDR3 reads TGCAGTGCTTCTACTAGCTCGTATGAGCAGTACGTC.

This clonotype has ten or more counts. The chain couples TRBV6-1 to TRBJ1-4, with 7 bases lining up with TRBD1. Germline-derived CDR1 and CDR2 are MNHNS and SASEGT. CDR3 length: 14 residues. The V and J ends lost 5 bases and 3 bases, in that order; junction bases with no gene match: 3. The CDR3 coding sequence is TGTGCCAGCAGTAGGGGGCCCGCTAATGAAAAACTGTTTTTT. Protein sequence: CASSRGPANEKLFF.

With respect to this clonotype: A read error is likely, as this CDR3 ends without the conserved phenylalanine or tryptophan. The DNA is omitted, as the CDR3 cannot be located on it reliably, and the CDR3 follows TCRdb's listing. The gene calls are TRBV6-1 and TRBJ1-1; no check of the table's D call, TRBD1, against the DNA was made. Counting both end residues, the CDR3 totals 14 amino acids. Germline V gives CDR1 MNHNS, CDR2 SASEGT. CDR3 in amino acids: CASTRGGQNTEASS.

The gene calls are TRBV11-2 and TRBJ2-4; TRBD1 is a possible D gene (6 bases). The CDR3 spans 14 residues. CDR1 and CDR2 from the germline V gene are SGHAT and FQNNGV. Trimming stripped 1 base from V and 11 bases from J, with 15 bases between. CDR3 in DNA: TGTGCCAGCAGCTTAGTCAGGGGCTTGAACGTTCAGTACTTC. It yields the protein CASSLVRGLNVQYF.

Notes on this clonotype: A junction end diverges from the germline sequence, so it may reflect a read error. V gene TRBV11-3 combines with J gene TRBJ2-7; weak D call: TRBD1 (6 bases). There are 14 residues in the CDR3. Germline values: CDR1 SGHNT, CDR2 YENEEA. The CDR3 is CANSSDRLFYEQYF. In DNA, the CDR3 is TGTGCCAACAGCTCCGACAGGTTATTCTACGAGCAGTACTTC.

V is TRBV5-4 and J is TRBJ1-6; a possible D gene is TRBD1 (5 bases). This CDR3 has 14 residues. V was pared by 6 bases and J by 10 bases, with 17 bases between. CDR1 is SGHNT, CDR2 YYREEE, per germline (reference sequence). The CDR3 protein is CASNLRGGQSPLHF. For the CDR3, the DNA is TGTGCCAGCAACTTACGGGGAGGACAATCACCCCTCCACTTT. The full variable domain, rest sourced from reference TRBV5-4 and TRBJ1-6, is ETGVTQSPTHLIKTRGQQVTLRCSSQSGHNTVSWYQQALGQGPQFIFQYYREEENGRGNFPPRFSGLQFPNYSSELNVNALELDDSALYLCASNLRGGQSPLHFGNGTRLTVT.